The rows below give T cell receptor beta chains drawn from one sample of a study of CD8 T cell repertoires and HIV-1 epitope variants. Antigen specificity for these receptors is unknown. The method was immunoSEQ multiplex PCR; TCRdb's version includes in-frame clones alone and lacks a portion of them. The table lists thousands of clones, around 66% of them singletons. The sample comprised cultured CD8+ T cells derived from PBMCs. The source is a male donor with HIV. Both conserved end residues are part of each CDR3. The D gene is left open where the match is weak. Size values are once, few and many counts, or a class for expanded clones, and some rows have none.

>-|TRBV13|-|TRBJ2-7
TGTGCCAGCAGCTTAGCCGGGAGCTCCTACGAGCAGTACTTC
CASSLAGSSYEQYF
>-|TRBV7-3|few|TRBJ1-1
TGTGCCAGCAGCTTAGTAGGGGGAACAGATGAAGCTTTCTTT
CASSLVGGTDEAFF
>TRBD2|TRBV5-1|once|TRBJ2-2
TGCGCCAGCAGCTTAATAGCGGGAGGGTCCACCGGGGAGCTGTTTTTT
CASSLIAGGSTGELFF
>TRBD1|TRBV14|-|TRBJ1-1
TGTGCCAGCAGCCCGGACAGGGGAGCGAACACTGAAGCTTTCTTT
CASSPDRGANTEAFF
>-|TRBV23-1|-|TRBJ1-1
TGCGCCAGCAGTCAAGGATTGGCAACCCCGGCCTACACTGAAGCTTTCTTT
CASSQGLATPAYTEAFF
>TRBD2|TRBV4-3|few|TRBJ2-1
TGCGCCAGCAGCGCCTACTCGGGGGGGCCCGACAATGAGCAGTTCTTC
CASSAYSGGPDNEQFF
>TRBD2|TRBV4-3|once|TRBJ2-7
TGCGCCAGCAGCCAACTAGCGGGAGACCACGAGCAGTACTTC
CASSQLAGDHEQYF
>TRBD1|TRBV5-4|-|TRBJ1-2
TGTGCCAGCAGCTCGGAACAGGGGGACCCTAGAGGCTACACCTTC
CASSSEQGDPRGYTF
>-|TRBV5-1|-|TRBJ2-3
TGCGCCAGCAGCAGCGTGGGGCAGGCTGTCGCAGATACGCAGTATTTT
CASSSVGQAVADTQYF
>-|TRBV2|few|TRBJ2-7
TGTGCCAGCAGTGACTACGGACAGCGCGACGAGCAGTACTTC
CASSDYGQRDEQYF
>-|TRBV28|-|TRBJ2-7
TGTGCCAGCAGTTTACCATTAGTACGAACTAGCACCTCAGGTTACGAGCAGTACTTC
CASSLPLVRTSTSGYEQYF
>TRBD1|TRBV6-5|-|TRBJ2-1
TGTGCCAGCAGTGACCAGACAGGGGGATTTCCGTTCTTC
CASSDQTGGFPFF
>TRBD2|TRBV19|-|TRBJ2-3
TGTGCCAGTAGTACGCAGCGGGAGGACACAGATACGCAGTATTTT
CASSTQREDTDTQYF
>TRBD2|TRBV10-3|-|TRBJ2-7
TGTGCCATCAGTGAGTCAGCGGGGGAGCAGTACTTC
CAISESAGEQYF
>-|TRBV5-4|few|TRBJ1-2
TGTGCCAGCAGCTTGGAAGGTGGCAGGGGTAATGGCTACACCTTC
CASSLEGGRGNGYTF
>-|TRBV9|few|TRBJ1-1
TGTGCCAGCCGGAGGGGGACTGAAGCTTTCTTT
CASRRGTEAFF
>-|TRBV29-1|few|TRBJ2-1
TGCAGCGTTGAAGGCAATGAGCAGTTCTTC
CSVEGNEQFF
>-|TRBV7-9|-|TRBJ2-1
TGTGCCAGCAGCTGTAGTGGCCCCCCCCAGAGTCGCCACAATGAGCAGTTCTTC
CASSCSGPPQSRHNEQFF
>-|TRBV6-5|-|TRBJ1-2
TGTGCCAGCAGTTATTCGATCGATTTCTATGGCTACACCTTC
CASSYSIDFYGYTF
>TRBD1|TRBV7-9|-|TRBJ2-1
TGTGCCAGCAGCCCCAGCCCCGGGACAGATTACAATGAGCAGTTCTTC
CASSPSPGTDYNEQFF
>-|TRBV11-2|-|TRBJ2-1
TGTGCCAGCAGTTTCCAGGACAACACCAATGAGCAGTTCTTC
CASSFQDNTNEQFF
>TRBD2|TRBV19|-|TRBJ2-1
TGTGCCAGTAGTATAGGTAGCGGGGGCTCCTACAATGAGCAGTTCTTC
CASSIGSGGSYNEQFF
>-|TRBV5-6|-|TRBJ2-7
TGTGCCAGCAGCGAGCAGGGCGAGCAGTACTTC
CASSEQGEQYF
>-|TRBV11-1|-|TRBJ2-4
TGTGCCAGCAGCTTAGTCCGTGGTGAGGGAGAAGCCAAAAACATTCAGTACTTC
CASSLVRGEGEAKNIQYF
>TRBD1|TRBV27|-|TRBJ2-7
TGTGCCAGCAGGCTGGGGACAGGAACCTACGAGCAGTACTTC
CASRLGTGTYEQYF
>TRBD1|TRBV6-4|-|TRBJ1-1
TGTGCCAGGTTACGGGACAGGGACCTGAACACTGAAGCTTTCTTT
CARLRDRDLNTEAFF
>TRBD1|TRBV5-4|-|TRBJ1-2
TGTGCCAGCAGCTTTCAGGGGGCTGCTAACTATGGCTACACCTTC
CASSFQGAANYGYTF
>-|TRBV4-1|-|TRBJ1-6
TGCGCCAGCAGCCAAGGAGATTTCTATAATTCACCCCTCCACTTT
CASSQGDFYNSPLHF
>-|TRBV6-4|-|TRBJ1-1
TGTGCCAGCAGTGAGGGGGACGGGAACACTGAAGCTTTCTTT
CASSEGDGNTEAFF
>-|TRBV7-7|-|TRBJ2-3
TGTGCCAGCAGCTTAGGTCTGGGATCCACAGATACGCAGTATTTT
CASSLGLGSTDTQYF
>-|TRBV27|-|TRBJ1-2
TGTGCCAGCAGTTTAACCCTTACGACATCCTATGGCTACACCTTC
CASSLTLTTSYGYTF
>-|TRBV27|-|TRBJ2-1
TGTGCCAGCAGCCCTCACCCCGTTGAGCAGTTCTTC
CASSPHPVEQFF
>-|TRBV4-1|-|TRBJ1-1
TGCGCCAGCAGCCCGGGCATGAACACTGAAGCTTTCTTT
CASSPGMNTEAFF
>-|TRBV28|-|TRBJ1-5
TGTGCCAGCATCAACCACAGGGAAGATCAGCCCCAGCATTTT
CASINHREDQPQHF
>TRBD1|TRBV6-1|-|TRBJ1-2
TGTGCCAGCAGTGCGGACAGGAATAACTATGGCTACACCTTC
CASSADRNNYGYTF
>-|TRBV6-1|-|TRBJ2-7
TGTGCCAGCAGGGAAGACAGGACCCCCGGCGAGCAGTACTTC
CASREDRTPGEQYF
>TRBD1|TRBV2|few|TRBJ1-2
TGTGCCAGCAGCCTAGGACAGGGACTGTTGGGCTACACCTTC
CASSLGQGLLGYTF
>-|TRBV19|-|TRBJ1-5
TGTGCCAGTAGAGGGGTGACAAGCAATCAGCCCCAGCATTTT
CASRGVTSNQPQHF